This T cell receptor beta chain was profiled in a study of T cells in Graves' hyperthyroidism and ophthalmopathy. As for the study in general: Initial diagnosis, before any treatment, was when peripheral blood was collected.

This clonotype appeared many times. An end of the junction differs from the germline gene, which may be a read error. Germline assignment: CDR1 LGHDT and CDR2 YNNKEL (reference sequence). The CDR3 has 12 amino acids. For the diagnoses, clinical symptoms, serum thyroxine and TRAb, thyroid ultrasound and orbital computed tomography were used. Template material for amplifying TCR beta CDR3 regions consisted of RNA transcripts. A first-round RT-PCR of the TCR CDR3 used the HTBI primer set. TCRdb itself ran the multiplex PCR reads through MiXCR, one entry per CDR3 protein. Seen here are around 760,000 distinct CDR3 sequences, approximately 40% observed once, and the top ten hold 30% to 40%.

This TCR was recovered from a woman in her 40s with Graves' hyperthyroidism. The sequenced sample consisted of blood. V is TRBV3-1 and J is TRBJ1-2, with D possibly being TRBD1 (6 bases). CDR3 DNA: TGCGCCAGCAGCCAGGGGAGCCGCGGCTACACCTTC. Protein product: CASSQGSRGYTF.